This T cell receptor beta chain was recorded in a study of blood T cell repertoires in COVID-19. Study information: Sites across the United States, Italy and Spain contributed samples from acute and convalescent COVID-19. T cells, B-cell-depleted T cells, or PBMCs provided the cDNA or gDNA that served as material.

In regard to this clone: Other nucleotide sequences in the sample specify the same CDR3.

Original handling: By means of reference gene primer amplification, nucleated cell counts were estimated. The protocol was immunoSEQ multiplex PCR, while the TCRdb copy is restricted to in-frame clones and leaves out a portion. Clonal size and the V and J genes are those of that table, whereas D and trimming came from the DNA. There are approximately 290,000 clones in the sample; about 90% occur only once, and roughly 2.3% lies in the top ten. This CDR3 contains 14 residues. V was clipped by 5 bases and J by 1 base, with 11 bases between them. Per germline, CDR1 SGHTA and CDR2 FQGTGA. The clonotype comes from a man younger than 35 with active or convalescent COVID-19. This chain uses TRBV7-3 with TRBJ1-1; no definite D call. The sequenced sample was peripheral blood. The CDR3 protein is CASSPGGRNTEAFF. For the CDR3, the DNA is TGTGCCAGCAGCCCAGGTGGTCGGAACACTGAAGCTTTCTTT.